The present entry profiles one T cell receptor (beta chain) with its context. This entry is derived from a study of blood T cell repertoires in COVID-19. Overall study: COVID-19 samples from acute and convalescent phases originated in the United States, Italy and Spain. The cDNA or gDNA used as material had been derived from T cells, B-cell-depleted T cells, or PBMCs.

Per the original data handling: Amplification from reference gene primers served as the basis for estimated nucleated cell counts. Using immunoSEQ multiplex PCR, the repertoire was profiled, and TCRdb retains in-frame clones only, with some absent. V, J and clone size derive from that table, while D and trimming were established from the DNA sequence. The sample lists roughly 63,000 clones; 74% were seen once. The CDR3 covers 17 residues. Losses at the gene ends were 5 bases for V and 4 bases for J; bases not matched to a gene: 12. The V gene's germline CDR1 is LNHNV and CDR2 YYDKDF (reference sequence).

The chain is built from TRBV15 and TRBJ1-4, with 8 positions matching TRBD1. The clonotype comes from a woman aged 80 or over with acute or convalescent COVID-19. Sequenced input: peripheral blood. The CDR3 loop reads CATSQTGDIILNEKLFF. The CDR3 DNA follows: TGTGCCACCAGCCAGACAGGGGATATAATCCTTAATGAAAAACTGTTTTTT.